This TCR beta chain was recovered during a study of T cell repertoires in cytomegalovirus infection. Study at large: Shared public TCR beta signatures pointed to both CMV infection and a matching HLA type.

Findings and limits, study-wide: The cumulative frequency of public TCR beta families identified carriers of CMV plus the relevant HLA. Dominating the ex vivo response were HLA-C-restricted CMV-specific TCR beta clonotypes.

This clonotype was seen at least ten times. Antigen unknown. MiXCR, run by TCRdb on the reads, gives a single entry per CDR3 protein. The sample holds 200,000 to 300,000 distinct CDR3 sequences, 9.1% seen once. The CDR3 totals 14 residues. V lost 0 bases, J lost 0 bases, and 7 bases lay in between. Per the germline V gene, CDR1 is SGHNT and CDR2 is YYREEE (reference sequence). This sequence was found in a human donor in good health (CMV status not recorded). Some clones in this sample may be carry-over from other donors' samples. The specimen was PBMCs. V usage is TRBV5-4 and J usage is TRBJ2-7; D is ambiguous. The CDR3 DNA reads TGTGCCAGCAGCTTGGAACTGAGCTCCTACGAGCAGTACTTC. Translation gives CASSLELSSYEQYF.